These 3 T cell receptor beta chains originate from one sample sequenced in a study of blood T cell repertoires in COVID-19. Using immunoSEQ multiplex PCR, the repertoire was profiled, and TCRdb retains in-frame clones only, with some absent. Among almost 70,000 clones, just under 80% were seen once, and the ten largest hold 40% to 50%. Sequenced input: peripheral blood. Receptors were obtained from a human donor in a cohort sampled during active COVID-19.

The gene calls are TRBV18 and TRBJ1-1; D is undetermined. Trimming cost V 3 bases and J 3 bases, with 8 bases left between them. The CDR3 sequence is 13 residues long. CDR1 is KGHSH and CDR2 is LQKENI in the germline V gene. The CDR3 DNA reads TGTGCCAGCTCACCTGGGCAGGACACTGAAGCTTTCTTT. It yields the protein CASSPGQDTEAFF.

Worth noting for this clone: Germline is not matched at one junction end, which may reflect a read error. This chain uses TRBV4-2 with TRBJ1-6; 7 bases line up with TRBD1. This CDR3 has 16 residues. Germline CDR1 LGHNA, CDR2 YNFKEQ. CDR3 region: CASSQVPGTANSPLHF. In DNA, the CDR3 is TGTGCCAGCAGTCAAGTTCCCGGGACAGCCAATTCACCCCTCCACTTT.

V is TRBV28 and J is TRBJ1-1, with 7 bases fitting TRBD1. This CDR3 is built from 14 residues. From germline, CDR1 is MDHEN and CDR2 SYDVKM. V lost 5 bases and J lost 8; bases outside the gene matches: 11. Here the CDR3 reads CASSPPRAGGEAFF. The CDR3 DNA sequence: TGTGCCAGCAGTCCTCCTAGGGCAGGGGGAGAAGCTTTCTTT. Based on the CDR3 plus reference TRBV28 and TRBJ1-1, the full variable domain is DVKVTQSSRYLVKRTGEKVFLECVQDMDHENMFWYRQDPGLGLRLIYFSYDVKMKEKGDIPEGYSVSREKKERFSLILESASTNQTSMYLCASSPPRAGGEAFFGQGTRLTVV.